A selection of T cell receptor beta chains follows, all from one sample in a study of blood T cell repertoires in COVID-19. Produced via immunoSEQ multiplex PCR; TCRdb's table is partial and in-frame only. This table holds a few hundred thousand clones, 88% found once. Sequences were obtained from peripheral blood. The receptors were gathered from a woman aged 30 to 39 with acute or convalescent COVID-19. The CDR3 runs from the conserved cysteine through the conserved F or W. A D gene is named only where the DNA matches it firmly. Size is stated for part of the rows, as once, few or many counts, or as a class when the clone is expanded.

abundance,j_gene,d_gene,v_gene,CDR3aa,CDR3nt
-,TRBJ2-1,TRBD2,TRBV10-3,CAISGLAGGNFNEQFF,TGTGCCATCAGTGGACTAGCGGGAGGAAATTTCAATGAGCAGTTCTTC
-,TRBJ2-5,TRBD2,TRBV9,CASSVVAGGLQETQYF,TGTGCCAGCAGCGTAGTAGCGGGAGGCCTCCAAGAGACCCAGTACTTC
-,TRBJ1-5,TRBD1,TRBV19,CASSPTGGRRQPQHF,TGTGCCAGTAGTCCAACAGGGGGCAGGAGGCAGCCCCAGCATTTT
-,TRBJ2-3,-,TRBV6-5,CASGLYSFTDTQYF,TGTGCCAGCGGGCTTTACAGCTTCACAGATACGCAGTATTTT
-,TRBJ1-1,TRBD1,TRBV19,CASSILGQSNTEAFF,TGTGCCAGTAGTATTTTGGGACAGTCAAACACTGAAGCTTTCTTT
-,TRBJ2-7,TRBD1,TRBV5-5,CASSSPGQGIIEQYF,TGTGCCAGCAGTTCGCCGGGACAGGGGATTATCGAGCAGTACTTC
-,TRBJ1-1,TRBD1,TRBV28,CASSRGTGGPSEAFF,TGTGCCAGCAGTCGCGGGACAGGGGGCCCCTCTGAAGCTTTCTTT
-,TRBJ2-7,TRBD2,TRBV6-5,CASSSLLAGVFYEQYF,TGTGCCAGCAGTTCTTTGCTAGCGGGAGTGTTCTACGAGCAGTACTTC
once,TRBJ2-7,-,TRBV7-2,CASSLDRTAQSYEQYF,TGTGCCAGCAGCTTAGATCGGACAGCTCAGTCCTACGAGCAGTACTTC
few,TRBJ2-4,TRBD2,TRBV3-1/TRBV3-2,CASSQERAGEAKNIQYF,TGTGCCAGCAGCCAAGAACGAGCGGGAGAAGCCAAAAACATTCAGTACTTC
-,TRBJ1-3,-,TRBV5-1,CASSVEGWNTIYF,TGCGCCAGCAGTGTGGAGGGGTGGAACACCATATATTTT
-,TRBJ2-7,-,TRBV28,CASTPGTMVYEQYF,TGTGCCAGCACCCCCGGGACAATGGTTTACGAGCAGTACTTC
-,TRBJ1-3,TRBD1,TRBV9,CASSKGQLSGNTIYF,TGTGCCAGCAGCAAGGGACAGCTCTCTGGAAACACCATATATTTT
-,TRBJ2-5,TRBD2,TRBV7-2,CASRVKGLAGVSQETQYF,TGTGCCAGCAGGGTAAAGGGGCTAGCGGGAGTCAGCCAAGAGACCCAGTACTTC
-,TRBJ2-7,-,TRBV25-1,CASSDLSGDSYEQYF,TGTGCCAGCAGTGACTTGTCAGGGGATTCGTACGAGCAGTACTTC
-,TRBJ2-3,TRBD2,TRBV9,CASSEGLAGTDTQYF,TGTGCCAGCAGCGAGGGACTAGCGGGAACAGATACGCAGTATTTT
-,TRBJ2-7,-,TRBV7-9,CASSFEGLTAEQYF,TGTGCCAGCAGCTTCGAGGGACTGACTGCCGAGCAGTACTTC
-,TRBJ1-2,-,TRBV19,CASTQPYYGYTF,TGTGCCAGTACACAGCCTTACTATGGCTACACCTTC
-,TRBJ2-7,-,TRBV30,CAWTDTYEQYF,TGTGCCTGGACTGACACCTACGAGCAGTACTTC
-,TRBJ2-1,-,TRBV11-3,CASSRDYNEQFF,TGTGCCAGCAGCCGGGACTACAATGAGCAGTTCTTC
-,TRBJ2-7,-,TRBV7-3,CASSPRSPCEQYF,TGTGCCAGCAGCCCCCGGTCCCCTTGCGAGCAGTACTTC
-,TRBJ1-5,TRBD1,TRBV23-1,CASSRGRRDRANQPQHF,TGCGCCAGCAGCCGGGGTCGAAGGGACAGGGCGAATCAGCCCCAGCATTTT
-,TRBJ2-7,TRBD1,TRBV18,CASSPLNGQVGYEQYF,TGTGCCAGCTCACCACTGAATGGACAGGTCGGATACGAGCAGTACTTC
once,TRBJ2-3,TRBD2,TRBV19,CASSIDIGTSGDYTQYF,TGTGCCAGTAGTATAGATATCGGGACTAGCGGCGATTATACGCAGTATTTT
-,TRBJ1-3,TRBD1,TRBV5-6,CASILNRDRGNTIYF,TGTGCCAGCATCCTGAACCGGGACAGGGGAAACACCATATATTTT
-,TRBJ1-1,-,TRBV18,CASSPPRGSNTEAFF,TGTGCCAGCTCACCACCGCGGGGATCAAACACTGAAGCTTTCTTT
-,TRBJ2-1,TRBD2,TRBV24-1,CATSERGLAGDNEQFF,TGTGCCACCAGTGAGCGGGGACTAGCGGGGGACAATGAGCAGTTCTTC
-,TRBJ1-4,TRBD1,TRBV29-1,CSVDETGLEEKLFF,TGCAGCGTTGACGAGACAGGGCTTGAGGAAAAACTGTTTTTT